Shown below are 27 T cell receptor beta chains from a single sample sequenced in a study of blood T cells in healthy people across ages. Next came a second PCR, run for about 6 to 12 cycles, which used a sample-barcoded 5' primer along with a J-beta primer mix. One entry per CDR3 protein, called by TCRdb with MiXCR from the 5' RACE reads. The profile shows some 900,000 distinct CDR3 sequences, roughly 26% of them singletons. Source material: blood. These receptors were taken from a woman older than 75 in good health.

This clonotype was picked up many times. The chain's CDR3 is CASSSEGVSYEQYF. The CDR3 DNA follows: TGCGCCAGCAGCTCCGAAGGGGTTTCCTACGAGCAGTACTTC. The gene calls are TRBV5-1 and TRBJ2-7; D possibly corresponds to TRBD1 (5 bases). This CDR3 region has 14 residues. V was clipped by 3 bases and J by 1 base, with 11 bases between them. CDR1 and CDR2 from the germline V gene are SGHRS and YFSETQ.

The chain joins TRBV6-2 or TRBV6-3 to TRBJ2-1, with TRBD1 identical over 11 bases. The V gene end was trimmed by 7 bases and the J gene end by 13 bases; junction bases not matched to a gene: 12. Germline CDR1 reads MNHEY; CDR2 reads SVGEGT. CDR3 size: 14 residues. CDR3 protein: CASKRTGGGETQFF. CDR3 sequence (DNA): TGTGCCAGCAAGAGGACAGGGGGCGGGGAGACCCAGTTCTTC.

This clonotype was observed at least ten times. The chain recombines TRBV20-1 with TRBJ2-5; possibly TRBD2 for D (6 bases). CDR3 size: 11 residues. Trimming pared 5 bases from V and 11 bases from J, leaving 15 bases between. Germline CDR1 DFQATT, CDR2 SNEGSKA (reference sequence). The CDR3 is CSAVGRTSQYF. The DNA of the CDR3 is TGCAGTGCTGTGGGGAGGACTTCGCAGTACTTC.

This clonotype was counted a few times. CDR3 loop: CASSPWTSGQETQYF. CDR3 DNA: TGTGCCAGCAGCCCGTGGACTAGCGGCCAAGAGACCCAGTACTTC. V usage is TRBV7-2 and J usage is TRBJ2-5, with 10 bases that match TRBD2. CDR3 length equals 15 residues. J was trimmed by 1 base and V by 5 bases; bases with no gene match: 4. CDR1 and CDR2 from the germline V gene are SGHTA and FQGNSA.

This clonotype was observed at least ten times. CDR3 nucleotide sequence: TGTGCCAGCAGCTCGCAGGGGAGGGAGCAGTACTTC. Translated: CASSSQGREQYF. The chain joins TRBV7-9 to TRBJ2-7; D possibly matches TRBD1 or TRBD2 (6 bases each). The CDR3 extends over 12 amino acids. The germline CDR1 and CDR2 sequences are SEHNR and FQNEAQ (reference sequence). Trimming pared 4 bases from V and 7 bases from J, leaving 11 bases between.

This clonotype has ten or more counts. V and J are TRBV7-9 and TRBJ1-1; D possibly corresponds to TRBD1 (6 bases). Germline loops: CDR1 SEHNR, CDR2 FQNEAQ (reference sequence). The CDR3 totals 15 residues. The V and J ends lost 1 base and 1 base respectively, with 10 bases between them. The CDR3 nucleotides are TGTGCCAGCAGCTTAGGTCAAGGGGGGAACACTGAAGCTTTCTTT. The encoded protein is CASSLGQGGNTEAFF.

This clonotype was seen at least ten times. The chain employs TRBV6-5 and TRBJ2-1, with 7 bases fitting TRBD2. The CDR3 has 15 residues. Germline CDR1 reads MNHEY; CDR2 reads SVGAGI. Unmatched junction bases numbered 2, after V lost 2 bases and J lost 1 base. CDR3 DNA sequence: TGTGCCAGCAGTTACGCAGCGGGGTCCTACAATGAGCAGTTCTTC. Its translation is CASSYAAGSYNEQFF.

This clonotype was observed a handful of times. The chain uses TRBV5-1 and TRBJ2-1; no clear D gene. The closer fit of TRBJ2-7 to the DNA end suggests the J call may be wrong. This CDR3 region has 14 residues. Germline CDR1 reads SGHRS; CDR2 reads YFSETQ. This chain's CDR3 is CASSPEWRNNEQYF. The CDR3 coding sequence is TGCGCCAGCAGTCCCGAGTGGCGGAACAATGAGCAGTACTTC.

This clonotype was seen repeatedly, ten times or more. The chain carries TRBV7-2 and TRBJ2-1, with D hard to call. The germline gives CDR1 SGHTA, CDR2 FQGNSA. The CDR3 consists of 11 residues. Trimming pared 5 bases from V and 7 bases from J, leaving 6 bases between. Here the CDR3 reads CASSERNEQFF. In DNA form, the CDR3 reads TGTGCCAGCAGCGAGAGGAATGAGCAGTTCTTC.

The V gene is TRBV4-1, the J gene TRBJ2-7, with unresolved D. Trimming took off 1 base at V and 2 bases at J, with 9 bases between the two ends. The CDR3 spans 14 residues. In germline, CDR1 is MGHRA, CDR2 YSYEKL. This CDR3 reads CASSQVAEAYEQYF. For the CDR3, the DNA is TGCGCCAGCAGCCAAGTGGCAGAAGCCTACGAGCAGTACTTC.

As to this clonotype: A read error is possible here, since a much larger clone lies one base away. J is TRBJ2-7 and V is TRBV9; D may be TRBD1 or TRBD2 (5 bases each). The J call may be mistaken, given a closer DNA end match to TRBJ2-5. The CDR3 covers 15 residues. CDR1 and CDR2 from the germline V gene are SGDLS and YYNGEE. The CDR3 nucleotides read TGTGCCAGCAGCCTATCCGGGACCCCCCACGAGACCCAGTACTTC. This sequence encodes CASSLSGTPHETQYF.

This clonotype was counted a few times. CDR3 residues: CASSPTGDPYEQYF. CDR3 DNA: TGTGCCAGCAGTCCCACAGGGGACCCCTACGAGCAGTACTTC. V is TRBV27 and J is TRBJ2-4; 7 bases agree with TRBD1. The assigned J gene may be wrong: the sequence end matches TRBJ2-7 better. The CDR3 totals 14 residues. Germline CDR1 and CDR2: MNHEY and SMNVEV (reference sequence).

In its sample, this clonotype was seen many times. This rearrangement joins TRBV6-2 or TRBV6-3 to TRBJ2-7, with a tentative D call TRBD1 (5 bases). Germline V gene sequence: CDR1 MNHEY, CDR2 SVGEGT. The CDR3 totals 15 residues. Trimming shortened V by 0 bases and J by 4 bases, and 13 bases separated the two germline ends. CDR3 nucleotides: TGTGCCAGCAGTTACTCGGCAGGACAAACGTACGAGCAGTACTTC. As protein: CASSYSAGQTYEQYF.

There are a few counts of this clonotype. V usage is TRBV12-3 or TRBV12-4 and J usage is TRBJ1-1; D call uncertain. Between the trimmed V and J ends, which lost 6 bases and 2 bases, there was a span of 19 bases. The CDR3 is 16 amino acids. The CDR3 loop is CASSGSGGRVNTEAFF. CDR3 DNA: TGTGCCAGCAGCGGGTCAGGAGGGCGAGTAAACACTGAAGCTTTCTTT.

There are many counts of this clonotype. The V gene is TRBV7-2, the J gene TRBJ2-5, with D possibly being TRBD2 (5 bases). This CDR3 is built from 15 residues. Deletions cut 1 base from V and 10 bases from J, with 19 bases between. The germline gives CDR1 SGHTA, CDR2 FQGNSA. CDR3 region: CASSLGTGVVGDQYF. As DNA, the CDR3 is TGTGCCAGCAGCTTAGGGACTGGGGTTGTTGGGGACCAGTACTTC.

This clonotype was detected many times. The rearrangement links TRBV4-1 to TRBJ1-2; a weak D match, TRBD1 (6 bases). The V end was cut by 0 bases, the J end by 1 base, with 9 bases between. In germline, CDR1 is MGHRA, CDR2 YSYEKL. The CDR3 length is 15 residues. CDR3 in amino acids: CASSQEGGFNYGYTF. CDR3 coding DNA: TGCGCCAGCAGCCAAGAAGGGGGGTTTAACTATGGCTACACCTTC.

In its sample, this clonotype was seen a few times. Since a much larger clone is just one base distant, this may be a read error. This sequence joins TRBV5-1 and TRBJ2-1, with D tentatively TRBD1 (6 bases). Judging by the DNA end, TRBJ2-7 fits better; the J call may be wrong. The CDR3 sequence is 14 residues long. Germline CDR1 SGHRS, CDR2 YFSETQ. CDR3 coding DNA: TGCGCCAGCAGCTTGGCGGACAGCAACAATGAGCAGTACTTC. Translated: CASSLADSNNEQYF.

This clonotype came up many times. V usage is TRBV5-1 and J usage is TRBJ2-5; TRBD1 aligns across 9 bases. CDR1 and CDR2 from the germline V gene are SGHRS and YFSETQ. Trimming at V came to 4 bases and at J to 4 bases, leaving 5 bases not matched to a gene. The CDR3 consists of 14 residues. The CDR3 protein is CASSAGQGAETQYF. As DNA, the CDR3 is TGCGCCAGCAGCGCGGGACAGGGAGCAGAGACCCAGTACTTC.

This clonotype was found many times. CDR3 amino acids: CASSLAGQVTGELFF. The CDR3 DNA reads TGTGCCAGCAGTTTAGCGGGACAGGTGACCGGGGAGCTGTTTTTT. The V call is TRBV12-3 or TRBV12-4, the J call TRBJ2-2, with 8 bases lining up with TRBD1. V shed 0 bases and J 5 bases; nucleotides not matched to a gene: 2. This CDR3 spans 15 amino acids.

This chain joins TRBV24-1 and TRBJ2-5; 7 bases line up with TRBD1. The CDR3 contains 14 residues. The germline gives CDR1 KGHDR, CDR2 SFDVKD. V gave up 4 bases and J gave up 11 bases; unmatched junction bases: 12. The CDR3 region is CATSDRDSKNEQYF. In DNA form, the CDR3 reads TGTGCCACCAGTGACCGGGACAGCAAAAATGAGCAGTACTTC.

This clonotype was picked up many times. V usage is TRBV12-3 or TRBV12-4 and J usage is TRBJ1-2; no firm D call. The CDR3 loop spans 14 amino acids. V was trimmed by 3 bases and J by 3 bases, leaving 11 bases between them. CDR3 coding DNA: TGTGCCAGCAGTTTGGTCACTTCCCACTATGGCTACACCTTC. Protein: CASSLVTSHYGYTF.

As concerns this clonotype: A much more abundant neighbour one base away suggests this may be a read error. This chain links TRBV6-5 with TRBJ2-1; the D call may be TRBD1 or TRBD2 (5 bases each). The germline V and J ends were trimmed by 0 bases and 13 bases, with 16 bases remaining between them. The CDR3 is made up of 14 amino acids. Germline V gives CDR1 MNHEY, CDR2 SVGAGI. Here the CDR3 reads CASSYSWQSGTQFF. The CDR3 bases are TGTGCCAGCAGTTACTCGTGGCAGAGTGGGACCCAGTTCTTC.

On this clonotype itself: A much larger clone differs from this one at a single base, so this may be a read error. This chain joins TRBV6-1 and TRBJ2-4; no clear D gene. From germline, CDR1 is MNHNS and CDR2 SASEGT. The CDR3 is 14 amino acids. The CDR3 region is CVSSEPLAKNIQYF. CDR3 DNA: TGTGTCAGCAGTGAACCCTTAGCCAAAAACATTCAGTACTTC.

Comments on this clonotype: Sequence at one end of the junction differs from germline and may be a read error. The rearrangement joins TRBV6-2 or TRBV6-3 to TRBJ2-2; 8 positions match TRBD2. The germline gives CDR1 MNHEY, CDR2 SVGEGT. The CDR3 has 15 amino acids. The CDR3: CASSPDQRGPGKLFF. The CDR3 nucleotides are TGTGCCAGCAGCCCCGATCAGCGGGGGCCCGGGAAGCTGTTTTTT.

This clonotype was picked up many times. The chain carries TRBV6-1 and TRBJ2-7, with 7 bases that match TRBD1. V lost 5 bases and J lost 0; bases outside the gene matches: 13. The CDR3 spans 17 residues. Per the germline V gene, CDR1 is MNHNS and CDR2 is SASEGT. CDR3 DNA sequence: TGTGCCAGCAGTAGAAATAGACAGGGCCTCAGCTCCTACGAGCAGTACTTC. This sequence encodes CASSRNRQGLSSYEQYF.

This clonotype has only a few counts. The rearrangement joins TRBV6-1 to TRBJ2-7, with D perhaps matching TRBD2 (6 bases). Germline V gives CDR1 MNHNS, CDR2 SASEGT. Between the trimmed V and J ends, which lost 2 bases and 0 bases, there was a span of 14 bases. The length of the CDR3 is 16 residues. The CDR3 sequence: CASSENIGRISYEQYF. Here the CDR3 DNA reads TGTGCCAGCAGTGAAAACATAGGGAGGATCTCCTACGAGCAGTACTTC.

As concerns this clonotype: With a much larger clone just one base away, this may be a read error. The chain combines TRBV5-1 with TRBJ2-7; 9 positions match TRBD2. The CDR3 runs to 15 residues. Unmatched junction bases numbered 10, after V lost 2 bases and J lost 7 bases. Per germline, CDR1 SGHRS and CDR2 YFSETQ. CDR3 region: CASSLAAGGGGEQYF. For the CDR3, the DNA is TGCGCCAGCAGCTTAGCAGCGGGGGGAGGAGGTGAGCAGTACTTC.